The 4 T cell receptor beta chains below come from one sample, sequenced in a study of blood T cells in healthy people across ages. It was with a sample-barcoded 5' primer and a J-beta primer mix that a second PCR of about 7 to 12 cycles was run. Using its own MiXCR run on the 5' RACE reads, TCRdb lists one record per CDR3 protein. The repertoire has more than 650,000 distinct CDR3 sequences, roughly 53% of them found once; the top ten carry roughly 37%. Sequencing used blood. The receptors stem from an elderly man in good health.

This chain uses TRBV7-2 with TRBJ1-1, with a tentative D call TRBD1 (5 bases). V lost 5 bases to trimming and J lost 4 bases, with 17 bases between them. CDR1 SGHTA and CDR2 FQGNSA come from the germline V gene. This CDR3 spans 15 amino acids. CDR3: CASSELGGKGTEAFF. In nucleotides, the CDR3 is TGTGCCAGCAGCGAACTCGGGGGAAAGGGCACTGAAGCTTTCTTT.

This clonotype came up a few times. CDR3 sequence reads: CASSSERGVNEQYF. In nucleotides, the CDR3 is TGTGCCAGCAGCTCGGAGAGGGGGGTCAATGAGCAGTACTTC. The chain carries TRBV7-9 and TRBJ2-5, with D perhaps matching TRBD1 or TRBD2 (6 bases each). Germline loops: CDR1 SEHNR, CDR2 FQNEAQ (reference sequence). The CDR3 extends over 14 amino acids. Trimming pared 4 bases from V and 11 bases from J, leaving 20 bases between. The variable domain in full, with the rest retrieved from reference TRBV7-9 and TRBJ2-5, is DTGVSQNPRHKITKRGQNVTFRCDPISEHNRLYWYRQTLGQGPEFLTYFQNEAQLEKSRLLSDRFSAERPKGSFSTLEIQRTEQGDSAMYLCASSSERGVNEQYFGPGTRLLVL.

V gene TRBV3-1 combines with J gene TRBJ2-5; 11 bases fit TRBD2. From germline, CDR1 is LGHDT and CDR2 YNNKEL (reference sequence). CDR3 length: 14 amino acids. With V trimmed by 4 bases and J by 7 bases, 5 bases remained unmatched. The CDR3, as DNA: TGTGCCAGCAGCCCTCCCGGGACTAGCGGGACCCAGTACTTC. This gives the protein CASSPPGTSGTQYF.

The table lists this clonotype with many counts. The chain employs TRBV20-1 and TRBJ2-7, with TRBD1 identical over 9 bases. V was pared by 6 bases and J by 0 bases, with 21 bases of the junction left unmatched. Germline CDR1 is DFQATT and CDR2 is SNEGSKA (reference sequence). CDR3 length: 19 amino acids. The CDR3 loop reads CSANLIPGQGGKRSYEQYF. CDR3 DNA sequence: TGCAGTGCCAACCTTATCCCGGGACAGGGAGGGAAGCGCTCCTACGAGCAGTACTTC.